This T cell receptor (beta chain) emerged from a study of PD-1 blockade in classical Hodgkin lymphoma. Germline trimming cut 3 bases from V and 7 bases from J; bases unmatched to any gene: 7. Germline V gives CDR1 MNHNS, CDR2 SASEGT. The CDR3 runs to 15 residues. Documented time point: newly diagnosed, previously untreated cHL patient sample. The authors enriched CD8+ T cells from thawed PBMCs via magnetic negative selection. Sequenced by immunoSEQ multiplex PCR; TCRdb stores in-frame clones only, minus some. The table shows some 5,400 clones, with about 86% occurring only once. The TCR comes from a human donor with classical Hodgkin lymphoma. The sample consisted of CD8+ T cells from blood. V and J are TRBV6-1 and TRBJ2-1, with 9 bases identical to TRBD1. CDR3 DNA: TGTGCCAGCAGTGAGACAGGGGGAGGGTCGAATGAGCAGTTCTTC. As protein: CASSETGGGSNEQFF.